This T cell receptor (beta chain) was retrieved from a study of blood T cell repertoires in COVID-19. In the source study's methods: Amplification of reference gene primers was used by the study to estimate nucleated cell counts. The table came from immunoSEQ multiplex PCR; TCRdb's copy has only in-frame clones and leaves some out. V and J calls plus clone size are reproduced from that table; the DNA served to infer D and trimming. The repertoire holds around 200,000 clones, roughly 86% seen once, with 4.5% to 6.5% in the top ten. V lost 2 bases, J lost 0 bases, and 7 bases stayed unmatched. The germline CDR1 and CDR2 sequences are SGHTA and FQGNSA. The CDR3 has 17 residues.

The clonotype was recovered from a man aged 35-49 years with acute COVID-19. Input material: PBMCs or T cells enriched from blood (not recorded which). The chain recombines TRBV7-2 with TRBJ2-5, with TRBD2 matching over 9 bases. The DNA of the CDR3 is TGTGCCAGCAGCTTAAGAGCTAGCGGGACGAACCAAGAGACCCAGTACTTC. Protein product: CASSLRASGTNQETQYF.